The source of this TCR beta chain is a study of early T cells in non-severe SARS-CoV-2 infection. The study, taken as a whole, reports: Comparison of clonotypes with VDJdb favored anti-spike CD8 responses while missing private and CD4 specificities.

TCRdb analysed the 5' RACE reads with MiXCR anew, one entry per CDR3 protein. The repertoire holds about 80,000 distinct CDR3 sequences, less than 15% seen once, with about 3% in the top ten. At least ten counts were recorded for this clonotype. The target antigen is unknown. Trimming shortened V by 2 bases and J by 3 bases, and 10 bases separated the two germline ends. This CDR3 has 15 amino acids. The source material was whole blood. This chain uses TRBV12-3 or TRBV12-4 with TRBJ2-2; the D is unclear. This clonotype originated in an adult who was a healthcare worker with PCR-confirmed SARS-CoV-2 infection or an uninfected control (not recorded which). The CDR3, as DNA: TGTGCCAGCAGTTTATCGTTAGGCGACACCGGGGAGCTGTTTTTT. Amino acid sequence: CASSLSLGDTGELFF.